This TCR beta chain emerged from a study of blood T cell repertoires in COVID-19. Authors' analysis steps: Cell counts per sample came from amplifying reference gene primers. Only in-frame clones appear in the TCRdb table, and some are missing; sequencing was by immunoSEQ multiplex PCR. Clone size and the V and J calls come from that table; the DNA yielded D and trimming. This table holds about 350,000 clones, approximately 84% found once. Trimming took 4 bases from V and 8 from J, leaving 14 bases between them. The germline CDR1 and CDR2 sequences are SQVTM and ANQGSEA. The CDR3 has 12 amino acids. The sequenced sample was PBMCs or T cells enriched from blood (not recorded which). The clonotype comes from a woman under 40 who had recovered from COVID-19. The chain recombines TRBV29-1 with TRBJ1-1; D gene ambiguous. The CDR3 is CSVGLGGREAFF. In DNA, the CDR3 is TGCAGCGTTGGGCTCGGTGGGAGAGAAGCTTTCTTT.